This is a list of T cell receptor beta chains from one sample in a study of PD-1 blockade in classical Hodgkin lymphoma. The data were produced by immunoSEQ multiplex PCR, yet TCRdb's version contains in-frame clones alone and is incomplete. In the table there are tens of thousands of clones, over 70% of which are singletons. Source: peripheral blood mononuclear cells (PBMCs), taken before the second cycle of nivolumab. These receptors all stem from a human donor with classical Hodgkin lymphoma. CDR3s include the opening cysteine and the closing phenylalanine or tryptophan. The D gene is left open where the match is weak. Where a row states a size, it is once, few, many or the class of an expanded clone; other rows omit it.

clone_size: NA
d_call: NA
v_call: TRBV28
j_call: TRBJ1-2
cdr3_nt: TGTGCCAGCGGCCAGCTCTATGGCTACACCTTC
cdr3_aa: CASGQLYGYTF

clone_size: NA
d_call: TRBD2
v_call: TRBV6-1
j_call: TRBJ2-7
cdr3_nt: TGTGCCAGCAGTCGGACTAGCGGGAGGCAGTACTTC
cdr3_aa: CASSRTSGRQYF

clone_size: NA
d_call: NA
v_call: TRBV5-1
j_call: TRBJ2-2
cdr3_nt: TGCGCCAGCAGGGTGGCCGGGGAGCTGTTTTTT
cdr3_aa: CASRVAGELFF

clone_size: NA
d_call: TRBD2
v_call: TRBV10-3
j_call: TRBJ2-1
cdr3_nt: TGTGCCATCAGTGTCACTAGCGGGAGTAATGAGCAGTTCTTC
cdr3_aa: CAISVTSGSNEQFF

clone_size: NA
d_call: NA
v_call: TRBV19
j_call: TRBJ2-5
cdr3_nt: TGTGCCAGTAGTACCAACCAAGAGACCCAGTACTTC
cdr3_aa: CASSTNQETQYF

clone_size: NA
d_call: TRBD2
v_call: TRBV7-8
j_call: TRBJ2-1
cdr3_nt: TGTGCCAGCAGCCCCCTAAGGGGTCTAGCGGGAGGGCCCTCCTACAATGAGCAGTTCTTC
cdr3_aa: CASSPLRGLAGGPSYNEQFF

clone_size: NA
d_call: TRBD2
v_call: TRBV9
j_call: TRBJ2-3
cdr3_nt: TGTGCCAGCAGCACTAGCGGGAGTGTGGATACGCAGTATTTT
cdr3_aa: CASSTSGSVDTQYF

clone_size: NA
d_call: NA
v_call: TRBV2
j_call: TRBJ2-5
cdr3_nt: TGTGCCAGCAGTGAAGTAGCGGAACAAGAGACCCAGTACTTC
cdr3_aa: CASSEVAEQETQYF

clone_size: NA
d_call: NA
v_call: TRBV5-1
j_call: TRBJ2-7
cdr3_nt: TGCGCCAGCAGCTTGGCGAGCTCCTACGAGCAGTACTTC
cdr3_aa: CASSLASSYEQYF

clone_size: NA
d_call: NA
v_call: TRBV29-1
j_call: TRBJ1-4
cdr3_nt: TGCAGCGCCAAAGGTGTTTCAAATGAAAAACTGTTTTTT
cdr3_aa: CSAKGVSNEKLFF

clone_size: NA
d_call: NA
v_call: TRBV23-1
j_call: TRBJ1-1
cdr3_nt: TGCGCCAGCAGTCAAACCCGGGACCCTGCAGCCGGGCTTGAAGCTTTCTTT
cdr3_aa: CASSQTRDPAAGLEAFF

clone_size: NA
d_call: TRBD2
v_call: TRBV6-5
j_call: TRBJ2-1
cdr3_nt: TGTGCCAGCAGTTCCGGGACTAGCGGGAGCAATGAGCAGTTCTTC
cdr3_aa: CASSSGTSGSNEQFF

clone_size: once
d_call: NA
v_call: TRBV27
j_call: TRBJ2-7
cdr3_nt: TGTGCCAGCAGTCCCCATGTAGCCTACGAGCAGTACTTC
cdr3_aa: CASSPHVAYEQYF

clone_size: NA
d_call: TRBD1
v_call: TRBV5-5
j_call: TRBJ1-3
cdr3_nt: TGTGCCAGCAGCTCAGGGACAGCCCGGGACACCATATATTTT
cdr3_aa: CASSSGTARDTIYF

clone_size: NA
d_call: NA
v_call: TRBV7-6
j_call: TRBJ2-3
cdr3_nt: TGTGCCAGCAGCTCAACCCGGAGCGGGACAGATACGCAGTATTTT
cdr3_aa: CASSSTRSGTDTQYF

clone_size: NA
d_call: NA
v_call: TRBV19
j_call: TRBJ2-5
cdr3_nt: TGTGCCAGAGAGACGAGCCAAGAGACCCAGTACTTC
cdr3_aa: CARETSQETQYF

clone_size: NA
d_call: TRBD2
v_call: TRBV29-1
j_call: TRBJ2-3
cdr3_nt: TGCAGCGTTGAAGATCGTCTATACGGCGGGAGGGCCTCAGATACGCAGTATTTT
cdr3_aa: CSVEDRLYGGRASDTQYF

clone_size: NA
d_call: NA
v_call: TRBV7-7
j_call: TRBJ2-5
cdr3_nt: TGTGCTAGCAGCGTCCAGGGTGTTGAGACCCAGTACTTC
cdr3_aa: CASSVQGVETQYF

clone_size: NA
d_call: NA
v_call: TRBV7-9
j_call: TRBJ1-1
cdr3_nt: TGTGCCAGCAGCCTTTGGAAGGGGGTGGGAGACACTGAAGCTTTCTTT
cdr3_aa: CASSLWKGVGDTEAFF

clone_size: NA
d_call: NA
v_call: TRBV7-4
j_call: TRBJ2-6
cdr3_nt: TGTGCCAGCAGCGGAGACCCACAAAGTCGGGCCAACGTCCTGACTTTC
cdr3_aa: CASSGDPQSRANVLTF

clone_size: NA
d_call: NA
v_call: TRBV28
j_call: TRBJ1-5
cdr3_nt: TGTGCCAGCCTCAGTGAAGGCAGAGCAAATCAGCCCCAGCATTTT
cdr3_aa: CASLSEGRANQPQHF

clone_size: NA
d_call: TRBD2
v_call: TRBV7-6
j_call: TRBJ2-5
cdr3_nt: TGTGCCAGCAGCGCGGGACTAGCGGGAGGTCCCCAAGAGACCCAGTACTTC
cdr3_aa: CASSAGLAGGPQETQYF

clone_size: NA
d_call: TRBD2
v_call: TRBV10-3
j_call: TRBJ2-2
cdr3_nt: TGTGCCATCAGCTCGGGACGGGGGGACACCGGGGAGCTGTTTTTT
cdr3_aa: CAISSGRGDTGELFF

clone_size: few
d_call: TRBD1
v_call: TRBV28
j_call: TRBJ1-1
cdr3_nt: TGTGCCAGCAGTTTCGCAGGGGGCGGGACTGAAGCTTTCTTT
cdr3_aa: CASSFAGGGTEAFF

clone_size: NA
d_call: TRBD1
v_call: TRBV5-1
j_call: TRBJ2-7
cdr3_nt: TGCGCCAGCCGAATAACAGGGGACAACGAGCAGTACTTC
cdr3_aa: CASRITGDNEQYF

clone_size: once
d_call: NA
v_call: TRBV6-5
j_call: TRBJ2-7
cdr3_nt: TGTGCCAGCAGTCTCTACCCAGTTTTGAACTACGAGCAGTACTTC
cdr3_aa: CASSLYPVLNYEQYF

clone_size: NA
d_call: NA
v_call: TRBV19
j_call: TRBJ2-7
cdr3_nt: TGTGCCAGTAGTATTGGTGGTACCTCTACGTACGAGCAGTACTTC
cdr3_aa: CASSIGGTSTYEQYF

clone_size: few
d_call: NA
v_call: TRBV15
j_call: TRBJ2-2
cdr3_nt: TGTGCCACCAGCAGAGGACTCCAATTAAGTACCGGGGAGCTGTTTTTT
cdr3_aa: CATSRGLQLSTGELFF

clone_size: NA
d_call: NA
v_call: TRBV28
j_call: TRBJ2-7
cdr3_nt: TGTGCCAGCAGTTTCCTCCTTTCCTACGAGCAGTACTTC
cdr3_aa: CASSFLLSYEQYF

clone_size: NA
d_call: NA
v_call: TRBV20-1
j_call: TRBJ1-2
cdr3_nt: TGCAGTGCTCCCACAGGTCATGGCTACACCTTC
cdr3_aa: CSAPTGHGYTF

clone_size: NA
d_call: NA
v_call: TRBV15
j_call: TRBJ1-6
cdr3_nt: TGTGCCACCAGCAGAGGACCACAGGGAGGACCCTATAATTCACCCCTCCACTTT
cdr3_aa: CATSRGPQGGPYNSPLHF

clone_size: NA
d_call: NA
v_call: TRBV6-1
j_call: TRBJ2-7
cdr3_nt: TGTGCCAGCACGGTGGGCAGGTTCTATGAGCAGTACTTC
cdr3_aa: CASTVGRFYEQYF

clone_size: NA
d_call: TRBD2
v_call: TRBV6-1
j_call: TRBJ2-7
cdr3_nt: TGTGCCAGCTCGCGGGGGGCGTGGCAGTACTTC
cdr3_aa: CASSRGAWQYF

clone_size: once
d_call: TRBD1
v_call: TRBV5-1
j_call: TRBJ2-2
cdr3_nt: TGCGCCAGCAGCAGGCAGGGGGCGGCCGGGGAGCTGTTTTTT
cdr3_aa: CASSRQGAAGELFF

clone_size: NA
d_call: TRBD2
v_call: TRBV29-1
j_call: TRBJ2-3
cdr3_nt: TGCAGCGTCCCTAGCGGTTCTAGCACAGATACGCAGTATTTT
cdr3_aa: CSVPSGSSTDTQYF

clone_size: NA
d_call: TRBD2
v_call: TRBV29-1
j_call: TRBJ2-1
cdr3_nt: TGCAGCGTTGTTGTTAGCGGGAGGACCTACAATGAGCAGTTCTTC
cdr3_aa: CSVVVSGRTYNEQFF

clone_size: few
d_call: TRBD1
v_call: TRBV27
j_call: TRBJ1-1
cdr3_nt: TGTGCCAGCATGCGGGGGACAGGGGGAGCTTTCTTT
cdr3_aa: CASMRGTGGAFF

clone_size: NA
d_call: NA
v_call: TRBV29-1
j_call: TRBJ2-2
cdr3_nt: TGCAGCGTTGATCGGGGTTACACCGGGGAGCTGTTTTTT
cdr3_aa: CSVDRGYTGELFF

clone_size: few
d_call: NA
v_call: TRBV6-5
j_call: TRBJ2-7
cdr3_nt: TGTGCCAGCAGTCCCCAAACTAGGGACGAGCAGTACTTC
cdr3_aa: CASSPQTRDEQYF

clone_size: NA
d_call: TRBD2
v_call: TRBV9
j_call: TRBJ2-5
cdr3_nt: TGTGCCAGCAGCGTAGGAGGAGCGGGGGAGACCCAGTACTTC
cdr3_aa: CASSVGGAGETQYF

clone_size: NA
d_call: NA
v_call: TRBV29-1
j_call: TRBJ2-1
cdr3_nt: TGCAGCGTTGAACTGGCGGGAATTTACAATGAGCAGTTCTTC
cdr3_aa: CSVELAGIYNEQFF

clone_size: NA
d_call: NA
v_call: TRBV5-1
j_call: TRBJ2-3
cdr3_nt: TGCGCCAGCAGTCAAAAGCGGGCCCTCACAGATACGCAGTATTTT
cdr3_aa: CASSQKRALTDTQYF

clone_size: NA
d_call: NA
v_call: TRBV7-9
j_call: TRBJ1-6
cdr3_nt: TGTGCCAGCAGCTTAGGGCCGACCGGGTGGAATTCACCCCTCCACTTT
cdr3_aa: CASSLGPTGWNSPLHF

clone_size: NA
d_call: TRBD2
v_call: TRBV28
j_call: TRBJ2-1
cdr3_nt: TGTGCCAGCAGGAGGGGGACTAGCGGTTACAATGAGCAGTTCTTC
cdr3_aa: CASRRGTSGYNEQFF

clone_size: few
d_call: NA
v_call: TRBV6-1
j_call: TRBJ1-2
cdr3_nt: TGTGCCAGCAGTAGCTACACCTTC
cdr3_aa: CASSSYTF

clone_size: NA
d_call: TRBD2
v_call: TRBV13
j_call: TRBJ2-7
cdr3_nt: TGTGCCAGCAGCCCTCCCCGGACTAGCGGGCTTTACGAGCAGTACTTC
cdr3_aa: CASSPPRTSGLYEQYF

clone_size: few
d_call: NA
v_call: TRBV19
j_call: TRBJ2-7
cdr3_nt: TGTGCCAGTAGTAAAAATGTGGGGGCGCGTTTAAGCGAGCAGTACTTC
cdr3_aa: CASSKNVGARLSEQYF

clone_size: NA
d_call: NA
v_call: TRBV7-8
j_call: TRBJ1-5
cdr3_nt: TGTGCCAGCAGCTTGGCGGGGGCCAATCAGCCCCAGCATTTT
cdr3_aa: CASSLAGANQPQHF

clone_size: NA
d_call: TRBD2
v_call: TRBV5-6
j_call: TRBJ2-1
cdr3_nt: TGTGCCAGCAGCTTTGATAGCGGGTCTTCCTACAATGAGCAGTTCTTC
cdr3_aa: CASSFDSGSSYNEQFF